This T cell receptor (beta chain) was captured in a study of patients and donors after allogeneic stem cell transplantation. Each CDR3 protein gets one entry after TCRdb re-called the RT-PCR reads with MiXCR. The table has about 960,000 distinct CDR3 sequences, under 20% seen once; the top ten hold 6%. Germline V lookup: CDR1 MNHEY, CDR2 SMNVEV (reference sequence). The CDR3 is 16 amino acids. V dropped 2 bases and J dropped 2 bases, with 13 bases sitting between them. Sequencing input: blood, either unsorted or a sorted T cell fraction (not recorded which). The gene calls are TRBV27 and TRBJ1-5; no reliable D call. This receptor was taken from a human donor who was either an allogeneic HSCT recipient or a stem cell or donor lymphocyte infusion donor (not recorded which). It is not recorded whose cells these are; they may come from a transplant donor. The CDR3 nucleotides read TGTGCCAGCAGTTTAGGGCAACGTATGGGCAATCAGCCCCAGCATTTT. Encoded protein: CASSLGQRMGNQPQHF.